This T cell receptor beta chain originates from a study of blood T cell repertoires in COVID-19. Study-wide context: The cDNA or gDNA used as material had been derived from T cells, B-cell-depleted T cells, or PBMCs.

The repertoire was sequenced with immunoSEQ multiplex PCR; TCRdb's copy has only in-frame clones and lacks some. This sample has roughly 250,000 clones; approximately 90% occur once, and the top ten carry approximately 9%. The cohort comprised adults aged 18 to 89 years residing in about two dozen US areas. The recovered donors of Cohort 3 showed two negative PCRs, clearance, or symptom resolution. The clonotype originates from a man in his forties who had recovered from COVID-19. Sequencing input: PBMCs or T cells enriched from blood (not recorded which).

The CDR3: CASSQILADEQFF. The CDR3, as DNA: TGTGCCAGCAGCCAAATCCTAGCCGATGAGCAGTTCTTC. The V gene is TRBV3-1 (or the pseudogene TRBV3-2), the J gene TRBJ2-1, with D maybe TRBD2 (5 bases). Trimming took off 2 bases at V and 8 bases at J, with 10 bases between the two ends. The length of the CDR3 is 13 residues. Germline CDR1 and CDR2: LGHDT and YNNKEL (reference sequence).